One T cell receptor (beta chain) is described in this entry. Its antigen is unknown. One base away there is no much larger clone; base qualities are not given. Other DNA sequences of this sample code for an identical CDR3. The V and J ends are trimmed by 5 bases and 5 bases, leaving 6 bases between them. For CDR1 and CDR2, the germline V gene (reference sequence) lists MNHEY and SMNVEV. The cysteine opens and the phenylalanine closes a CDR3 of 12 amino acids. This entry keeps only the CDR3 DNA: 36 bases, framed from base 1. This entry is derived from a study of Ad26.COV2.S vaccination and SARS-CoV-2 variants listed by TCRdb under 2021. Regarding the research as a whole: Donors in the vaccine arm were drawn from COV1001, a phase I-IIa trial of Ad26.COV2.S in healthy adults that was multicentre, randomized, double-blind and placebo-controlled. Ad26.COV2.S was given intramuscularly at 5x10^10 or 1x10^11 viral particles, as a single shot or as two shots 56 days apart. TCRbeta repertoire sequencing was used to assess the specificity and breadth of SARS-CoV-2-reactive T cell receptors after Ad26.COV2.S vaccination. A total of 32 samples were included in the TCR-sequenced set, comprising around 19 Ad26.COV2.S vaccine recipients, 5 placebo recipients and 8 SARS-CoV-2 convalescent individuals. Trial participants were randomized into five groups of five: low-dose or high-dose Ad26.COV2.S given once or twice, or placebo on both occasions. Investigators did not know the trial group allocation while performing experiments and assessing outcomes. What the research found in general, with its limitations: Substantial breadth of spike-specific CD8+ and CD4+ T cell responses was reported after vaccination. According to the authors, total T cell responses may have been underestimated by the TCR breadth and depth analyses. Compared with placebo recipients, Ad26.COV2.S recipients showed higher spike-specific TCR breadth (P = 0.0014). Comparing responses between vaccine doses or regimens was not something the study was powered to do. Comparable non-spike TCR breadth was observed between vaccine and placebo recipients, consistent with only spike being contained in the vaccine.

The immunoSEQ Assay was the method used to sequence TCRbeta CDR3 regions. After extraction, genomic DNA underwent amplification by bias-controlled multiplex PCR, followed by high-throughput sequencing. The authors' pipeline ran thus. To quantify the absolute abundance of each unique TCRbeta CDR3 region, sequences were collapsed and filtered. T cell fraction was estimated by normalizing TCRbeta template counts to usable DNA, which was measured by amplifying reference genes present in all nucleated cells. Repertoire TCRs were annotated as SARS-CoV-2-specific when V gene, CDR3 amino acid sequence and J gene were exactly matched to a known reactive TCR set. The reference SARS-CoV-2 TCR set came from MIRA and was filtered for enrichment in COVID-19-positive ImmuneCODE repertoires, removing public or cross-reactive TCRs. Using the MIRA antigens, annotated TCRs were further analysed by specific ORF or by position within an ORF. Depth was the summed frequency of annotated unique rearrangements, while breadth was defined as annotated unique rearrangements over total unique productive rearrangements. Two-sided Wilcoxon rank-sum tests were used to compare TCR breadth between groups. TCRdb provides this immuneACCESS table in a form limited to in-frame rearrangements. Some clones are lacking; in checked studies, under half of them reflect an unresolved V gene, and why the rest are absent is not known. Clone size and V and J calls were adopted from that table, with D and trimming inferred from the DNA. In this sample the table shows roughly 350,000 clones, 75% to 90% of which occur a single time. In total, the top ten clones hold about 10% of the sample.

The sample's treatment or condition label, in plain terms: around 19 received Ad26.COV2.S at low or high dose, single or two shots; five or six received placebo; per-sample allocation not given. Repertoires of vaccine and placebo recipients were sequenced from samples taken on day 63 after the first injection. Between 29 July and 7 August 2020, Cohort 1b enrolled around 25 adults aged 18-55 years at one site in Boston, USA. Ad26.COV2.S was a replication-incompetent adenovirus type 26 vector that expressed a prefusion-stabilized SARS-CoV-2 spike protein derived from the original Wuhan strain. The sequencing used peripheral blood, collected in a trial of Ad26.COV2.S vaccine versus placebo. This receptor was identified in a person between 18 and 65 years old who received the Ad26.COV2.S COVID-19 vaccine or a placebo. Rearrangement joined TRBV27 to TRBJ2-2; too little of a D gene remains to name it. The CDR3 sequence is CASSPLTGELFF. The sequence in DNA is TGTGCCAGCAGTCCCTTGACCGGGGAGCTGTTTTTT.